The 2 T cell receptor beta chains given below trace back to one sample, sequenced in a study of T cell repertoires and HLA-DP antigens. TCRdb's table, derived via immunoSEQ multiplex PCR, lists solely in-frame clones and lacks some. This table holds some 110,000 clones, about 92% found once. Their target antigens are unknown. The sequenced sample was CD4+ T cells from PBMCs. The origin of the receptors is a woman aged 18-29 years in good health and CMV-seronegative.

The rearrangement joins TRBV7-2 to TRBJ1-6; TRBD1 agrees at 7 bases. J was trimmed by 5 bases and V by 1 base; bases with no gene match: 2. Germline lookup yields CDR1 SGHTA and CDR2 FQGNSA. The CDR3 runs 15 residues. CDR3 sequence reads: CASSLEGQNNSPLHF. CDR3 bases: TGTGCCAGCAGCTTAGAGGGACAGAATAATTCACCCCTCCACTTT.

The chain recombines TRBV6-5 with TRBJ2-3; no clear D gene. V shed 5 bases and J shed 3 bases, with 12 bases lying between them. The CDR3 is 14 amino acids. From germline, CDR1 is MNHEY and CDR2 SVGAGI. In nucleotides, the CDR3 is TGTGCCAGCAGTGCCCATCTCCAGACAGATACGCAGTATTTT. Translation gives CASSAHLQTDTQYF.